The 15 T cell receptor beta chains listed next were all sequenced from one sample in a study of type 1 and type 2 diabetes patients. PCR was run on genomic DNA. Multiplex PCR with 30 forward and 13 reverse primers amplified the TCR beta CDR3. Each CDR3 protein gets one entry after TCRdb re-called the multiplex PCR reads with MiXCR. Among under 300,000 distinct CDR3 sequences, approximately 45% were seen once, and the ten largest hold 12% to 15%. The sample consisted of peripheral blood mononuclear cells (PBMCs). The receptors come from a man in his late teens or twenties with type 2 diabetes.

The rearrangement links TRBV5-1 to TRBJ2-5; 9 bases line up with TRBD1. The CDR3 runs 14 residues. Germline V CDR1 and CDR2: SGHRS, YFSETQ. Trimming cost V 4 bases and J 3 bases; bases outside gene matches: 4. CDR3 in DNA: TGCGCCAGCAGCCCTCGGACAGGGGAAGAGACCCAGTACTTC. This encodes CASSPRTGEETQYF. Together with reference TRBV5-1 and TRBJ2-5, the CDR3 gives the full variable domain: KAGVTQTPRYLIKTRGQQVTLSCSPISGHRSVSWYQQTPGQGLQFLFEYFSETQRNKGNFPGRFSGRQFSNSRSEMNVSTLELGDSALYLCASSPRTGEETQYFGPGTRLLVL.

This chain links TRBV19 with TRBJ2-7; the D gene is possibly TRBD1 (6 bases). CDR3 length: 13 amino acids. V lost 6 bases, J lost 0 bases, and 9 bases lay in between. CDR1 and CDR2 from the germline V gene are LNHDA and SQIVND (reference sequence). The CDR3 protein is CASSGQTSYEQYF. In DNA, the CDR3 is TGTGCCAGTAGCGGACAGACCTCCTACGAGCAGTACTTC.

This rearrangement joins TRBV20-1 to TRBJ2-7, with D possibly being TRBD2 (7 bases). V dropped 0 bases and J dropped 10 bases, with 22 bases sitting between them. The CDR3 length is 15 residues. In germline, CDR1 is DFQATT, CDR2 SNEGSKA (reference sequence). DNA of the CDR3: TGCAGTGCTAGAGATTTGGGACCCGGGGGGCTCGAACAGTACTTC. Translated: CSARDLGPGGLEQYF.

The V call is TRBV2, the J call TRBJ1-1; D unresolved. CDR1 is SNHLY and CDR2 is FYNNEI in the germline V gene. With 3 bases removed from V and 0 bases from J, the gap between germline ends came to 5 bases. CDR3 length: 13 residues. This CDR3 reads CASSDGVNTEAFF. The CDR3 region has the DNA TGTGCCAGCAGTGATGGGGTGAACACTGAAGCTTTCTTT.

This clonotype was picked up many times. This chain links TRBV2 with TRBJ1-1; possible D gene TRBD1, 6 bases. V dropped 4 bases and J dropped 0 bases, with 15 bases sitting between them. Germline loops: CDR1 SNHLY, CDR2 FYNNEI. The CDR3 spans 16 residues. The chain's CDR3 is CASSVSPTGMNTEAFF. The CDR3, as DNA: TGTGCCAGCAGTGTGTCTCCGACAGGAATGAACACTGAAGCTTTCTTT.

A few counts support this clonotype. CDR3 DNA: TGTGCCAGCAGTTACTGGGATGGCTACACCTTC. This translates into CASSYWDGYTF. The rearrangement links TRBV6-2 or TRBV6-3 to TRBJ1-2; D unclear. The CDR3 contains 11 residues. The germline CDR1 and CDR2 sequences are MNHEY and SVGEGT. V was pared by 1 base and J by 6 bases, with 3 bases between.

The rearrangement joins TRBV6-5 to TRBJ1-1; D possibly corresponds to TRBD1 (5 bases). Trimming stripped 4 bases from V and 7 bases from J, with 16 bases between. The CDR3 runs 14 residues. From germline, CDR1 is MNHEY and CDR2 SVGAGI. CDR3 nucleotide sequence: TGTGCCAGCAGTTTTTGGGGGGGTCGGGTTGAAGCTTTCTTT. Protein sequence: CASSFWGGRVEAFF.

In this sample, this clonotype turned up a few times. The chain couples TRBV7-8 to TRBJ1-4; D gene uncertain. The CDR3 loop spans 13 amino acids. Germline lookup yields CDR1 SGHVS and CDR2 FQNEAQ. V dropped 4 bases and J dropped 8 bases, with 11 bases sitting between them. CDR3 nucleotides: TGTGCCAGCAGCTGGGCCCCAGAGGAAAAACTGTTTTTT. Protein product: CASSWAPEEKLFF. Based on the CDR3 plus reference TRBV7-8 and TRBJ1-4, the full variable domain is GAGVSQSPRYKVAKRGQDVALRCDPISGHVSLFWYQQALGQGPEFLTYFQNEAQLDKSGLPSDRFFAERPEGSVSTLKIQRTQQEDSAVYLCASSWAPEEKLFFGSGTQLSVL.

The chain uses TRBV28 and TRBJ1-2; no clear D gene. Trimming removed 6 bases from V and 5 bases from J, with 13 bases in between. This CDR3 spans 13 amino acids. Germline V gene data show CDR1 as MDHEN and CDR2 as SYDVKM. The CDR3 protein is CASRVRTAYGYTF. The CDR3 DNA reads TGTGCCAGCAGGGTACGCACAGCGTATGGCTACACCTTC.

The rearrangement links TRBV30 to TRBJ2-1; TRBD2 matches at 12 bases. The CDR3 consists of 12 residues. V was pared by 5 bases and J by 9 bases, with 2 bases of the junction left unmatched. Per germline, CDR1 GTSNPN and CDR2 SVGIG (reference sequence). The CDR3 here is CAWSSGRGEQFF. The CDR3 nucleotides are TGTGCCTGGTCTAGCGGGAGGGGTGAGCAGTTCTTC.

This chain joins TRBV7-2 and TRBJ1-4; perhaps TRBD1 as D (5 bases). Trimming shortened V by 3 bases and J by 8 bases, and 13 bases separated the two germline ends. CDR1 SGHTA and CDR2 FQGNSA come from the germline V gene. CDR3 length: 14 amino acids. The CDR3 sequence: CASSFSGSGEKLFF. CDR3 DNA: TGTGCCAGCAGCTTTTCAGGGAGTGGGGAAAAACTGTTTTTT.

This clonotype appeared a few times. V usage is TRBV6-6 and J usage is TRBJ2-7, with TRBD2 as a possible D gene (5 bases). The CDR3 contains 12 residues. The V gene's germline CDR1 is MNHNY and CDR2 SVGAGI (reference sequence). Trimming removed 7 bases at V and 5 bases at J, with 12 bases between. The CDR3 bases are TGTGCCAGCACCGAGGGCCAGGACGAGCAGTACTTC. This sequence encodes CASTEGQDEQYF.

This clonotype appeared a single time. This rearrangement joins TRBV20-1 to TRBJ2-7; TRBD1 aligns across 8 bases. J was trimmed by 1 base and V by 5 bases; bases with no gene match: 13. The CDR3 loop spans 16 amino acids. Germline V gives CDR1 DFQATT, CDR2 SNEGSKA (reference sequence). The CDR3: CSASLSTGAFSYEQYF. The CDR3 DNA is TGCAGTGCTTCCCTGTCGACAGGGGCATTTTCCTACGAGCAGTACTTC.

This clonotype was counted once. V usage is TRBV6-2 or TRBV6-3 and J usage is TRBJ2-7, with D possibly TRBD2 on 6 matching bases. V lost 6 bases, J lost 5 bases, and 17 bases lay in between. The CDR3 spans 14 residues. The germline V gene encodes CDR1 MNHEY and CDR2 SVGEGT. The CDR3 nucleotides are TGTGCCAGCAGCACCGGGAGTCCCTTTCACGAGCAGTACTTC. Encoded protein: CASSTGSPFHEQYF.

The V call is TRBV20-1, the J call TRBJ2-7; the D gene is possibly TRBD2 (6 bases). Gene TRBJ2-5 matches the end of the DNA better, so the J call may be wrong. The CDR3 is made up of 15 amino acids. Per germline, CDR1 DFQATT and CDR2 SNEGSKA (reference sequence). CDR3 coding DNA: TGCAGTGCTGCGCACGTGGGAGGAGGAAGGGAGACCCAGTACTTC. It is translated as CSAAHVGGGRETQYF.